These 26 T cell receptor beta chains originate from one sample sequenced in a study of metastatic and nonmetastatic thyroid tumors. All patients reached thyroid surgery having received no treatment beforehand. MiXCR reprocessed the PCR reads for TCRdb. The top ten hold 22% of the sample, which has 43,000 or so clones, under 20% seen once. The sequenced material came from blood. The receptors come from a female donor with papillary thyroid cancer or a benign thyroid nodule (not recorded which). Some clones in this sample may be carry-over from other donors' samples.

This clone was seen many times. The rearrangement links TRBV4-1 to TRBJ2-2; TRBD2 agrees at 11 bases. V gave up 4 bases and J gave up 4 bases; unmatched junction bases: 11. The CDR3 spans 18 residues. Germline lookup yields CDR1 MGHRA and CDR2 YSYEKL. The CDR3 region has the DNA TGCGCCAGCAGCCGGAATACCGGGACTAGCGGATCCACCGGGGAGCTGTTTTTT. Its protein product is CASSRNTGTSGSTGELFF.

Many counts were recorded for this clone. This chain connects TRBV5-1 to TRBJ2-6; 10 bases fit TRBD1. Germline V gives CDR1 SGHRS, CDR2 YFSETQ. CDR3 length: 17 residues. Trimming at V came to 4 bases and at J to 2 bases, leaving 6 bases not matched to a gene. For the CDR3, the DNA is TGCGCCAGCAGCATGGACAGGGGGGGAACTGGGGCCAACGTCCTGACTTTC. Amino acids: CASSMDRGGTGANVLTF. Using reference TRBV5-1 and TRBJ2-6 for the parts outside the CDR3, the full variable domain is KAGVTQTPRYLIKTRGQQVTLSCSPISGHRSVSWYQQTPGQGLQFLFEYFSETQRNKGNFPGRFSGRQFSNSRSEMNVSTLELGDSALYLCASSMDRGGTGANVLTFGAGSRLTVL.

This chain uses TRBV5-4 with TRBJ1-1; 7 positions agree with TRBD1. CDR1 is SGHNT, CDR2 YYREEE, per germline (reference sequence). The V segment lost 4 bases and the J segment 1 base; nucleotides outside the gene matches: 10. The CDR3 runs to 16 residues. CDR3 region: CASSPRTQGKNTEAFF. CDR3 DNA sequence: TGTGCCAGCAGCCCCCGGACACAGGGGAAGAACACTGAAGCTTTCTTT.

This clone was picked up many times. The chain combines TRBV11-3 with TRBJ1-1; the match to TRBD1 covers 10 bases. The V segment lost 4 bases and the J segment 1 base; nucleotides outside the gene matches: 3. Germline-derived CDR1 and CDR2 are SGHNT and YENEEA. CDR3 length: 15 amino acids. The DNA of the CDR3 is TGTGCCAGCAGCTCTGGACAGGGGGGGAACACTGAAGCTTTCTTT. This codes for CASSSGQGGNTEAFF.

This chain links TRBV6-1 with TRBJ1-4; D remains unclear. Germline-derived CDR1 and CDR2 are MNHNS and SASEGT. V was pared by 8 bases and J by 7 bases, with 17 bases between. The length of the CDR3 is 14 residues. CDR3 in DNA: TGTGCCAGCCGCACAACTTTACGAGGTGAAAAACTGTTTTTT. Residues: CASRTTLRGEKLFF.

This clone was detected ten times or more. This rearrangement joins TRBV28 to TRBJ2-7, with D unresolved. V dropped 3 bases and J dropped 8 bases, with 11 bases sitting between them. Germline CDR1 MDHEN, CDR2 SYDVKM. The CDR3 consists of 12 residues. In DNA, the CDR3 is TGTGCCAGCAGTTTTTCCCTCAGACAGCAGTACTTC. Its protein product is CASSFSLRQQYF.

This clone was observed once. V is TRBV5-1 and J is TRBJ2-3; 13 bases are a match to TRBD2. Germline V gives CDR1 SGHRS, CDR2 YFSETQ. V lost 4 bases to trimming and J lost 4 bases; unmatched junction nucleotides: 3. The CDR3 runs 15 residues. The CDR3 loop reads CASSRTSGGADTQYF. In DNA, the CDR3 is TGCGCCAGCAGCCGCACTAGCGGGGGGGCAGATACGCAGTATTTT.

This clone was detected ten times or more. This chain connects TRBV6-4 to TRBJ2-1; 11 nucleotides match TRBD1. The trim removed 6 bases at V and 7 bases at J, leaving 2 bases unmatched. The CDR3 extends over 13 amino acids. CDR1 MRHNA and CDR2 SNTAGT come from the germline V gene. In DNA, the CDR3 is TGTGCCAGCAGCGGGACAGGGGGAAATGAGCAGTTCTTC. Translation: CASSGTGGNEQFF.

This clone rates as medium-sized (0.01 to 0.1%). The rearrangement uses TRBV6-1 and TRBJ1-2; 8 bases match TRBD1. The CDR3 consists of 16 residues. CDR1 and CDR2 (germline): MNHNS, SASEGT. V was pared by 1 base and J by 7 bases, with 11 bases of the junction left unmatched. The CDR3 DNA follows: TGTGCCAGCAGTGAAGGTGGTTCAGGGGGCGGGCTTGGCTACACCTTC. Residues: CASSEGGSGGGLGYTF.

This clone was seen only a few times. This sequence joins TRBV20-1 and TRBJ1-2, with a weak D call TRBD1 (6 bases). The V and J ends lost 6 bases and 3 bases respectively, with 17 bases between them. Germline assignment: CDR1 DFQATT and CDR2 SNEGSKA (reference sequence). CDR3 length equals 14 residues. CDR3 DNA sequence: TGCAGTGCAAATCACAGGGACCCTGACTATGGCTACACCTTC. Protein sequence: CSANHRDPDYGYTF.

The CDR3 sequence: CASSPRQGRRMNTEAFF. The CDR3 coding sequence is TGTGCCAGCTCACCCAGACAAGGACGGAGAATGAACACTGAAGCTTTCTTT. The chain has TRBV18 and TRBJ1-1; D remains unclear. The CDR3 totals 17 residues. Germline V gene lookup returns CDR1 KGHSH and CDR2 LQKENI. Trimming took 3 bases from V and 0 from J, leaving 17 bases between them.

This clone was picked up many times. The chain recombines TRBV2 with TRBJ1-4; perhaps TRBD1 as D (6 bases). The CDR3 consists of 15 residues. Germline V gene sequence: CDR1 SNHLY, CDR2 FYNNEI. V gave up 1 base and J gave up 8 bases, with 14 bases separating them. The CDR3 coding sequence is TGTGCCAGCAGTGAAGATAGGAGAGGACAGGAAAAACTGTTTTTT. It is translated as CASSEDRRGQEKLFF.

As concerns this clone: The junction departs from germline at one end; a sequencing error may be responsible. The chain employs TRBV12-3 or TRBV12-4 and TRBJ2-6; D tentatively reads TRBD1 or TRBD2 (5 bases each). CDR3 length: 16 amino acids. The CDR3, as DNA: TGTGCCAGCAGTGGGGGACGGAGCTCTTGGGCCAACGTCGTGACTTTC. This encodes CASSGGRSSWANVVTF.

Comments on this clone: A much bigger clone sits one base away, suggesting this may be a read error. The conserved final phenylalanine or tryptophan is absent from the CDR3, which likely points to a read error. The V call is TRBV4-1, the J call TRBJ2-1; D possibly corresponds to TRBD2 (5 bases). The V and J ends lost 4 bases and 8 bases respectively, with 9 bases between them. Germline V gene sequence: CDR1 MGHRA, CDR2 YSYEKL. The CDR3 length is 12 residues. DNA of the CDR3: TGCGCCAGCAGCCCTACTAGAGATGAGCAGTTCCTC. Its translation: CASSPTRDEQFL.

This clone was recorded many times. The chain has TRBV9 and TRBJ2-7, with a weak D call TRBD2 (6 bases). Germline-derived CDR1 and CDR2 are SGDLS and YYNGEE. The CDR3 contains 14 residues. Trimming cost V 0 bases and J 2 bases, with 9 bases left between them. The CDR3 DNA reads as TGTGCCAGCAGCGTAGATCCGGGGGCCTACGAGCAGTACTTC. Protein product: CASSVDPGAYEQYF.

This clone was seen repeatedly, ten times or more. The V gene is TRBV6-4, the J gene TRBJ1-1; a weak D match, TRBD1 (5 bases). The CDR3 loop spans 13 amino acids. CDR1 and CDR2 (germline): MRHNA, SNTAGT. The ends were cut back, 4 bases at V and 5 bases at J, with 11 bases in the middle. Written as DNA, the CDR3 is TGTGCCAGCAGTGGATCGTGGGGGACTGAAGCTTTCTTT. This codes for CASSGSWGTEAFF.

This clone has at least ten counts. V gene TRBV11-2 combines with J gene TRBJ2-7; no clear D. Per the germline V gene, CDR1 is SGHAT and CDR2 is FQNNGV. The CDR3 contains 12 residues. Trimming left V 8 bases short and J 3 bases short, with 11 bases between. CDR3 sequence (DNA): TGTGCCAGCGGCGCCCCCAACTACGAGCAGTACTTC. Its translation is CASGAPNYEQYF. Filled out from reference TRBV11-2 and TRBJ2-7, the complete variable domain reads EAGVAQSPRYKIIEKRQSVAFWCNPISGHATLYWYQQILGQGPKLLIQFQNNGVVDDSQLPKDRFSAERLKGVDSTLKIQPAKLEDSAVYLCASGAPNYEQYFGPGTRLTVT.

The rearrangement joins TRBV24-1 to TRBJ2-3; 10 bases agree with TRBD1. The CDR3 totals 17 residues. V was clipped by 6 bases and J by 2 bases; unmatched bases: 10. Germline CDR1 KGHDR, CDR2 SFDVKD. The CDR3 is CATSHVIGTGVTDTQYF. As DNA, the CDR3 is TGTGCCACCAGTCACGTGATAGGGACAGGGGTCACAGATACGCAGTATTTT.

This clone was detected only a few times. The same CDR3 arises from other DNA sequences in this sample as well. Here the CDR3 DNA reads TGTGCCTGGAGTGTGAGGGGGGATGAGCAGTTCTTC. Residues: CAWSVRGDEQFF. The chain employs TRBV30 and TRBJ2-1; D possibly matches TRBD1 or TRBD2 (6 bases each). Germline CDR1 GTSNPN, CDR2 SVGIG (reference sequence). V dropped 0 bases and J dropped 8 bases, with 8 bases sitting between them. The CDR3 runs 12 residues.

This clone was observed at least ten times. The V call is TRBV19, the J call TRBJ2-5; D unclear. The V gene's germline CDR1 is LNHDA and CDR2 SQIVND (reference sequence). The CDR3 is 13 amino acids. Trimming took off 3 bases at V and 2 bases at J, with 7 bases between the two ends. CDR3 in DNA: TGTGCCAGTAGTATGGGTAGACAAGAGACCCAGTACTTC. It yields the protein CASSMGRQETQYF.

The chain has TRBV19 and TRBJ2-1; D is perhaps TRBD1 (5 bases). V was cut by 7 bases and J by 7 bases, with 17 bases left in between. The CDR3 spans 14 residues. Germline CDR1 and CDR2: LNHDA and SQIVND (reference sequence). The CDR3 loop reads CASNTDRLGNEQFF. The CDR3 DNA sequence: TGTGCCAGTAATACTGACAGATTGGGAAATGAGCAGTTCTTC.

A few counts support this clone. The chain combines TRBV6-1 with TRBJ1-2; D may be TRBD1 (5 bases). The CDR3 is made up of 12 amino acids. Germline lookup yields CDR1 MNHNS and CDR2 SASEGT. Trimming removed 5 bases from V and 7 bases from J, with 11 bases in between. CDR3 region: CASSSGRRGYTF. The CDR3 DNA reads as TGTGCCAGCAGTTCAGGGCGGCGTGGCTACACCTTC.

Ten or more counts support this clone. CDR3 protein: CASRPGTDQPQHF. The DNA for the CDR3 is TGTGCCAGCAGACCCGGGACGGATCAGCCCCAGCATTTT. The chain is built from TRBV6-1 and TRBJ1-5; D may be TRBD1 (5 bases). V was cut by 6 bases and J by 5 bases, with 11 bases left in between. Germline V gives CDR1 MNHNS, CDR2 SASEGT. This CDR3 comprises 13 residues.

There are many counts of this clone. This chain links TRBV10-3 with TRBJ2-1; D might be TRBD1 (5 bases). CDR1 and CDR2 (germline): ENHRY, SYGVKD. CDR3 length: 13 amino acids. V was trimmed by 4 bases and J by 6 bases, leaving 10 bases between them. CDR3 coding DNA: TGTGCCATCAGTGGGACCCAGGGCAATGAGCAGTTCTTC. Protein: CAISGTQGNEQFF.

In the case of this clone: One end of the junction varies from germline; a read error may be responsible. The rearrangement joins TRBV20-1 to TRBJ2-2; tentatively, D is TRBD1 (7 bases). Germline values: CDR1 DFQATT, CDR2 SNEGSKA (reference sequence). The CDR3 totals 14 residues. This chain's CDR3 is CSAGGAGGPGKLFF. CDR3 in DNA: TGCAGTGCTGGCGGGGCAGGGGGTCCCGGGAAGCTGTTTTTT.

This rearrangement joins TRBV28 to TRBJ2-7; 7 nucleotides line up with TRBD1. The J segment lost 2 bases and the V segment lost 10 bases, leaving 8 bases of the junction unmatched. Germline V gene sequence: CDR1 MDHEN, CDR2 SYDVKM. The CDR3 has 13 amino acids. The CDR3 nucleotides are TGTGCCACTACGGACAGGACCACCTACGAGCAGTACTTC. Encoded protein: CATTDRTTYEQYF.